The subject of this entry is one T cell receptor (beta chain). Its antigen is not known. This specimen comes from a study of identical twins. TCRdb redid the calling of the 5' RACE reads with MiXCR, one entry per CDR3 protein. The table has 1.5 million to 2 million distinct CDR3 sequences, 25% to 35% seen once. The CDR3 runs 14 residues. Germline CDR1 is LNHNV and CDR2 is YYDKDF (reference sequence). Study-wide results and limits: Cross-sectional statistics underpinned the conclusions; the same donors were not followed.

The sequencing input was cord blood. This TCR came from a newborn girl in good health. The chain couples TRBV15 to TRBJ2-1; possibly TRBD2 for D (6 bases). The last part of the DNA fits TRBJ2-7 better; the J call may be wrong. CDR3 sequence reads: CATSTRTDYNEQYF. In nucleotides, the CDR3 is TGTGCCACCAGCACTCGGACGGACTACAATGAGCAGTACTTC.